The 11 T cell receptor beta chains in this list originate from one sample, sequenced in a study of blood T cell repertoires in COVID-19 (dated by TCRdb to the early 2020s). The library was produced with the immunoSEQ multiplex PCR assay. Drawn from immuneACCESS, this table holds only the in-frame rearrangements with V and J called that TCRdb kept. Clones are partly lost; checked studies trace under half to an unresolved V gene and leave the rest unexplained. The sample data list roughly 180,000 clones, and 81% of these were observed just once. The leading ten clones occupy 8% to 13% of the sample. Material for sequencing was peripheral blood. These TCRs come from a woman between 35 and 50 years old with COVID-19, enrolled during active disease.

This clone has a single count. J is TRBJ2-7 and V is TRBV28; D ambiguous. This CDR3 has 12 residues. The V end was cut by 6 bases, the J end by 5 bases, with 11 bases between. Germline CDR1 is MDHEN and CDR2 is SYDVKM. The CDR3 protein is CASRTAWHEQYF. The CDR3 coding sequence is TGTGCCAGCAGGACTGCCTGGCACGAGCAGTACTTC.

The V gene is TRBV10-2, the J gene TRBJ1-2; 7 bases fit TRBD1. This CDR3 spans 12 amino acids. Germline V gene data show CDR1 as WSHSY and CDR2 as SAAADI. J lost 3 bases, V lost 6 bases, and 1 base had no gene match. CDR3 loop: CASRGTDYGYTF. Here the CDR3 DNA reads TGCGCCAGCAGGGGGACAGACTATGGCTACACCTTC.

This CDR3 is CASSLATGTSYEQYF. As DNA, the CDR3 is TGTGCCAGCAGCCTAGCGACAGGGACCTCATACGAGCAGTACTTC. The gene calls are TRBV11-2 and TRBJ2-7; D is perhaps TRBD1 (7 bases). Per the germline V gene, CDR1 is SGHAT and CDR2 is FQNNGV. There are 15 residues in the CDR3. V lost 5 bases and J lost 4, with 18 bases in between.

This clone was detected only once. V gene TRBV28 combines with J gene TRBJ2-7; 10 nucleotides line up with TRBD2. After removal of 5 bases from V and 4 bases from J, the junction contained 11 bases not matched to a gene. The length of the CDR3 is 16 residues. Germline values: CDR1 MDHEN, CDR2 SYDVKM. The CDR3 sequence is CASSVIAGGGQYEQYF. The CDR3 bases are TGTGCCAGCAGTGTAATAGCGGGAGGAGGTCAGTACGAGCAGTACTTC.

With regard to this clone: With a much larger clone just one base away, this may be a read error. Within the sample, other DNA sequences also encode this same CDR3. This chain uses TRBV5-7 with TRBJ1-5, with D possibly TRBD1 on 5 matching bases. TRBV5-7 is an ORF, and what it does is uncertain. V dropped 0 bases and J dropped 7 bases, with 14 bases sitting between them. The CDR3 length is 15 residues. The chain's CDR3 is CASSLAGGGGQPQHF. CDR3 nucleotide sequence: TGTGCCAGCAGCTTGGCCGGGGGGGGAGGGCAGCCCCAGCATTTT.

This clone has at least ten counts. This sequence joins TRBV15 and TRBJ1-1, with D unresolved. Per germline, CDR1 LNHNV and CDR2 YYDKDF (reference sequence). Trimming removed 0 bases at V and 5 bases at J, with 10 bases between. The CDR3 consists of 14 residues. The CDR3 spells CATSREGAETEAFF. In nucleotides, the CDR3 is TGTGCCACCAGCAGAGAAGGCGCGGAAACTGAAGCTTTCTTT.

This clone was seen a few times. The chain recombines TRBV7-8 with TRBJ1-2, with 7 bases matching TRBD1. Germline-derived CDR1 and CDR2 are SGHVS and FQNEAQ. J lost 8 bases, V lost 5 bases, and 5 bases had no gene match. The CDR3 runs to 12 residues. The CDR3 region has the DNA TGTGCCAGCAGCGCCGACAGGGACGGCTACACCTTC. Residues: CASSADRDGYTF. The complete variable domain, with remaining parts taken from reference TRBV7-8 and TRBJ1-2, reads GAGVSQSPRYKVAKRGQDVALRCDPISGHVSLFWYQQALGQGPEFLTYFQNEAQLDKSGLPSDRFFAERPEGSVSTLKIQRTQQEDSAVYLCASSADRDGYTFGSGTRLTVV.

The chain combines TRBV10-2 with TRBJ1-2; TRBD1 is a possible D gene (5 bases). V lost 2 bases and J 4 bases, leaving 8 bases between the germline ends. The CDR3 covers 13 residues. CDR1 and CDR2 (germline): WSHSY, SAAADI. The CDR3 sequence is CASSEQGPYGYTF. CDR3 nucleotides: TGCGCCAGCAGTGAGCAGGGTCCCTATGGCTACACCTTC.

This clone is a singleton in its sample. V and J are TRBV18 and TRBJ2-7; D unclear. Germline values: CDR1 KGHSH, CDR2 LQKENI. CDR3 size: 13 residues. The V end was cut by 3 bases, the J end by 3 bases, with 9 bases between. CDR3 bases: TGTGCCAGCTCACCTTTACCGAGCTACGAGCAGTACGTC. Its translation: CASSPLPSYEQYV.

The gene calls are TRBV7-9 and TRBJ2-2, with 10 positions matching TRBD1. There are 15 residues in the CDR3. Germline V gene lookup returns CDR1 SEHNR and CDR2 FQNEAQ (reference sequence). V lost 6 bases and J lost 6; bases outside the gene matches: 7. CDR3 sequence (DNA): TGTGCCAGCAGAAAGGGACAGGGGTTGGCCGGGGAGCTGTTTTTT. This gives the protein CASRKGQGLAGELFF.

This chain links TRBV29-1 with TRBJ1-3; 7 bases align to TRBD1. The germline CDR1 and CDR2 sequences are SQVTM and ANQGSEA. The ends lost 0 bases at V and 0 bases at J; junction bases unmatched: 11. This CDR3 has 18 amino acids. CDR3: CSVEDEQGFGVSGNTIYF. The CDR3 coding sequence is TGCAGCGTTGAAGACGAACAGGGGTTCGGGGTCTCTGGAAACACCATATATTTT.